This T cell receptor beta chain was captured by sequencing in a study of blood T cell repertoires in COVID-19. Across the whole study: PBMCs, B-cell-depleted T cells, or T cells were the source of the cDNA or gDNA that made up the material.

The CDR3 is made up of 15 amino acids. Germline-derived CDR1 and CDR2 are SGHTA and FQGNSA. J gave up 7 bases and V 1 base, and 6 bases lay outside the gene matches. As handled by the study authors: Reference gene primers were amplified, and this amplification served to estimate nucleated cell counts. Data came from immunoSEQ multiplex PCR; TCRdb stores just in-frame clones and leaves some out. The D gene and trimming were derived from the DNA, and the V and J assignments and clone size from that table. This table has about 9,200 clones, 75% to 85% appearing once. The specimen was peripheral blood. The rearrangement uses TRBV7-2 and TRBJ2-7, with 11 bases identical to TRBD1. The TCR was taken from a man aged 70-80 years with active COVID-19. The CDR3: CASSLGTGGASEQYF. The CDR3 nucleotides read TGTGCCAGCAGCTTAGGGACAGGGGGCGCGTCGGAGCAGTACTTC. Filled out from reference TRBV7-2 and TRBJ2-7, the complete variable domain reads GAGVSQSPSNKVTEKGKDVELRCDPISGHTALYWYRQSLGQGLEFLIYFQGNSAPDKSGLPSDRFSAERTGGSVSTLTIQRTQQEDSAVYLCASSLGTGGASEQYFGPGTRLTVT.